This TCR beta chain was recovered during a study of shared clonotypes between healthy human individuals. None of the donors, who were healthy HIV-negative adults, had recently had acute infections or vaccinations. A CD45RA+ naive subset and a CD45RA-negative memory subset were split from CD4+ cells. TCRdb's table, derived via immunoSEQ multiplex PCR, lists solely in-frame clones and lacks some. The table shows roughly 1 million clones, with 75% to 80% occurring only once. This clone was picked up a small number of times. Trimming removed 4 bases at V and 0 bases at J, with 6 bases between. The germline CDR1 and CDR2 sequences are SGHDT and YYEEEE. The CDR3 consists of 13 residues.

The V and J genes are TRBV5-6 and TRBJ2-3, with no clear D. The source of this sequence is a man aged 18 to 29 in good health. Some clones in this sample may be carry-over from other donors' samples. Sequencing was done on a sample of memory CD4+ T cells from PBMCs. Regarding subset: CD45RA-negative fraction. CDR3 protein: CASSDPSTDTQYF. In DNA, the CDR3 is TGTGCCAGCAGCGACCCCAGCACAGATACGCAGTATTTT.